The entry that follows covers one T cell receptor (beta chain) sequence. As yet, its antigen is unknown. CDR1 is GTSNPN, CDR2 SVGIG, per germline (reference sequence). V was trimmed by 5 bases and J by 3 bases, leaving 22 bases between them. CDR3 length: 16 amino acids. The sample is drawn from a study of identifying expanded T cells in peripheral blood. The study, taken as a whole, reports: About 1.2 clones differed between technical replicates, versus about 15 and 19 over time. Across healthy donors, higher total template counts meant significantly greater approximately two-week count variance.

Clones were read by immunoSEQ multiplex PCR, and TCRdb kept only the in-frame ones, dropping some. Seen here are about 130,000 clones, about 88% observed once, and the top ten hold roughly 8%. No infections or other immune events were documented during collection. This TCR was sampled from a person aged 18 to 70 in good health. Sequencing used blood. The rearrangement uses TRBV30 and TRBJ2-5; D might be TRBD2 (7 bases). CDR3 protein: CAWDKGVGGGKETQYF. The DNA for the CDR3 is TGTGCCTGGGACAAGGGGGTAGGCGGGGGCAAAGAGACCCAGTACTTC.